Below are 10 T cell receptor beta chains sequenced from a single sample in a study of blood T cells in healthy people across ages. The use of a sample-barcoded 5' primer and a J-beta primer mix characterized a second PCR of roughly 6 to 11 cycles. TCRdb fed the 5' RACE reads into MiXCR, producing one record per CDR3 protein. Among roughly 1,700,000 distinct CDR3 sequences listed, 28% were seen once. Sequencing used blood. All receptors derive from a woman aged 25 to 45 in good health.

On this clonotype: The junction does not match germline at one end; this may be a read error. CDR3 in DNA: TGTGCCGTCAGTGAGTTGCAGGGTGGGCCCCAGCATTTT. It specifies CAVSELQGGPQHF. The chain couples TRBV10-3 to TRBJ1-5; D is perhaps TRBD1 (5 bases). Looked up from germline, CDR1 is ENHRY and CDR2 is SYGVKD. The CDR3 runs 13 residues.

V is TRBV27 and J is TRBJ1-2, with 7 bases fitting TRBD1. Germline assignment: CDR1 MNHEY and CDR2 SMNVEV (reference sequence). Unmatched junction bases numbered 7, after V lost 5 bases and J lost 7 bases. This CDR3 spans 13 amino acids. CDR3 in amino acids: CASSLRGSSGYTF. CDR3 coding DNA: TGTGCCAGCAGTCTCAGGGGGTCCTCTGGCTACACCTTC.

This clonotype turned up a few times. The CDR3 DNA reads TGTGCCAGCAGTTACGGGGAAGTGGGCTATGGCTACACCTTC. Encoded protein: CASSYGEVGYGYTF. This chain uses TRBV6-6 with TRBJ1-2; D gene uncertain. V was shortened by 2 bases and J by 4 bases, with 11 bases between the two germline ends. The CDR3 has 14 amino acids. The V gene's germline CDR1 is MNHNY and CDR2 SVGAGI (reference sequence).

This clonotype showed up just a few times. V is TRBV7-6 and J is TRBJ2-4; no firm D call. The J call may be wrong; the DNA end is better matched by TRBJ2-7. CDR1 and CDR2 from the germline V gene are SGHVS and FNYEAQ. The CDR3 is made up of 14 amino acids. The CDR3 DNA reads as TGTGCCAGCAGCCCACAGTACCATCCCTCCGAGCAGTACTTC. As protein: CASSPQYHPSEQYF.

This clonotype was seen a handful of times. This chain joins TRBV20-1 and TRBJ2-3, with 7 bases that match TRBD2. V shed 1 base, J shed 2 bases, and the junction held 9 bases outside the gene matches. The germline V gene has CDR1 DFQATT and CDR2 SNEGSKA (reference sequence). The CDR3 has 16 residues. CDR3 loop: CSARAPERGATDTQYF. CDR3 sequence (DNA): TGCAGTGCTAGAGCCCCAGAGCGGGGAGCCACAGATACGCAGTATTTT.

At least ten counts were recorded for this clonotype. V usage is TRBV7-2 and J usage is TRBJ1-6; the match to TRBD1 covers 8 bases. Germline V lookup: CDR1 SGHTA, CDR2 FQGNSA. V shed 3 bases, J shed 8 bases, and the junction held 9 bases outside the gene matches. The CDR3 contains 16 residues. The CDR3 DNA reads TGTGCCAGCAGCTTGGGTTTTGGACAGGGATATTCACCCCTCCACTTT. Its translation: CASSLGFGQGYSPLHF.

The V call is TRBV28, the J call TRBJ2-3; a possible D gene is TRBD1 (6 bases). The CDR3 has 14 residues. From germline, CDR1 is MDHEN and CDR2 SYDVKM. V lost 7 bases and J lost 6, with 17 bases in between. Written as DNA, the CDR3 is TGTGCCAGCACCCAGGGGTTCGCGTGGGATACGCAGTATTTT. Protein product: CASTQGFAWDTQYF.

The chain uses TRBV19 and TRBJ2-3; TRBD2 aligns across 7 bases. This CDR3 is built from 13 residues. The germline V gene encodes CDR1 LNHDA and CDR2 SQIVND (reference sequence). Trimming took 10 bases from V and 5 from J; bases not matched to a gene: 9. The CDR3 coding sequence is TGTGCCACTGGAGGGAGGGCCCAAGATACGCAGTATTTT. Its translation is CATGGRAQDTQYF.

This clonotype was counted between two and nine times. The chain uses TRBV21-1 and TRBJ1-2. TRBV21-1 is flagged as a pseudogene. There are 17 residues in the CDR3. The CDR3 DNA reads TGTGCCAGCAGCAGACCTCGTAGGCAGAATAGGAGCTATGGCTACACCTTC. Its translation: CASSRPRRQNRSYGYTF.

This clonotype was counted between two and nine times. The V and J genes are TRBV28 and TRBJ2-3; maybe TRBD1 (5 bases). Germline V gene data show CDR1 as MDHEN and CDR2 as SYDVKM. CDR3 length: 15 amino acids. Trimming took 5 bases from V and 1 from J, leaving 13 bases between them. CDR3 DNA: TGTGCCAGCAGTAAATCAGGGTCGCGCACAGATACGCAGTATTTT. It codes for CASSKSGSRTDTQYF.